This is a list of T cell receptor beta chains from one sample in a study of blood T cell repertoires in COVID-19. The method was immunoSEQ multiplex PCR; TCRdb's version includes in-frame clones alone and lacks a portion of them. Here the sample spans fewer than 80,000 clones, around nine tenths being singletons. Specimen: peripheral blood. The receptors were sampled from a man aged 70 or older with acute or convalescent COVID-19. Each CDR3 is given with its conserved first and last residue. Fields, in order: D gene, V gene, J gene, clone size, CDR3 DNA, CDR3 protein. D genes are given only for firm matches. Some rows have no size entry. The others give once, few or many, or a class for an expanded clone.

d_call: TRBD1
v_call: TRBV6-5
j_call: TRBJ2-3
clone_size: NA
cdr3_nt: TGTGCCAGCACTTGGGACAGGGGTACAGATACGCAGTATTTT
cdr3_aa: CASTWDRGTDTQYF

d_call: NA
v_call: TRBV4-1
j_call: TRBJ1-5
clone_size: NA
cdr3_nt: TGCGCCAGCAGGCAAACCTTCCTCGGGACTGGCAATCAGCCCCAGCATTTT
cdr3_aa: CASRQTFLGTGNQPQHF

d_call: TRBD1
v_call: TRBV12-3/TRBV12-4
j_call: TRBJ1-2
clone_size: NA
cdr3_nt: TGTGCCAGCAGTGCGTACAGGGGAGAGGGCTACACCTTC
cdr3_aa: CASSAYRGEGYTF

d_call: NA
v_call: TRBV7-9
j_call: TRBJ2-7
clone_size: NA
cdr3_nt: TGTGCCAGCAGCTTACTAGTCTACGAGCAGTACTTC
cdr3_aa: CASSLLVYEQYF

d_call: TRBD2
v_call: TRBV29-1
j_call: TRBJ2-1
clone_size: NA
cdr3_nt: TGCAGCGTTGAAGCGGGAGGGCCAAATGAGCAGTTCTTC
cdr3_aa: CSVEAGGPNEQFF

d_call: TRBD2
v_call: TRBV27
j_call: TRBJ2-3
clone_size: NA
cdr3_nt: TGTGCCAGCATTCACCGGGCGGGAGGGCCCACAGATACGCAGTATTTT
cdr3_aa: CASIHRAGGPTDTQYF

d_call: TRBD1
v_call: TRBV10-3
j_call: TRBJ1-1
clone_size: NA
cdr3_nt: TGTGCCACGACAGGGGTAATGAACACTGAAGCTTTCTTT
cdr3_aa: CATTGVMNTEAFF

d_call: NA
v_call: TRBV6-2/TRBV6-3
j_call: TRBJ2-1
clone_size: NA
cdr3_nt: TGTGCCAGCAGTTACTACCTAGGGGGTCCGATCTCCTACAATGAGCAGTTCTTC
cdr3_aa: CASSYYLGGPISYNEQFF

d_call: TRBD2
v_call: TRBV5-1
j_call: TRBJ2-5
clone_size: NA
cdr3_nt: TGCGCCAGCAGCTTGCAATCGGGGGGAACGGCACAAGAGACCCAGTACTTC
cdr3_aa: CASSLQSGGTAQETQYF

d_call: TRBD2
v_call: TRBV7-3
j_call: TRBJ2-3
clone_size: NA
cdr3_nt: TGTGCCAGCAGCACGACTAGCGGAACCACAGATACGCAGTATTTT
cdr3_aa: CASSTTSGTTDTQYF

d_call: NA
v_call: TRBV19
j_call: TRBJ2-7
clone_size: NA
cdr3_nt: TGTGCCAGTAGTACTAAGTCGGCCTACGAGCAGTACTTC
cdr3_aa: CASSTKSAYEQYF

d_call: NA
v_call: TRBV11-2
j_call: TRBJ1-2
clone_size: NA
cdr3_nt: TGTGCCAGCAGCCTACCGGGGTTAGCTGGCTACACCTTC
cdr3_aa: CASSLPGLAGYTF

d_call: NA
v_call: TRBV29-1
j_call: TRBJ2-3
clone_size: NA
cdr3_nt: TGCAGCGTTGAGTCGAGGGGCACAGATACGCAGTATTTT
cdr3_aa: CSVESRGTDTQYF

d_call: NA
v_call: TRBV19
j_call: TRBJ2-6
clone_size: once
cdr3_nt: TGTGCCAGTAGTCCAGGGGATGCTGGGGCCAACGTCCTGACTTTC
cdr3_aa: CASSPGDAGANVLTF

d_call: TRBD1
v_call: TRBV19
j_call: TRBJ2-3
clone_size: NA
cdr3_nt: TGTGCCAGCGCCAACAGGGGGCAGGTTTCAGATACGCAGTATTTT
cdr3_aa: CASANRGQVSDTQYF

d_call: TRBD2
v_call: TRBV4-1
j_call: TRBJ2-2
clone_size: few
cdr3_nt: TGCGCCAGCAGCCGGAGCGGGAGTGATACCGGGGAGCTGTTTTTT
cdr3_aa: CASSRSGSDTGELFF

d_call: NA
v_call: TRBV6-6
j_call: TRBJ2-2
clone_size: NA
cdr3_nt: TGTGCCAGCAGCCTCCCATATAGCGATAACACCGGGGAGCTGTTTTTT
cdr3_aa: CASSLPYSDNTGELFF

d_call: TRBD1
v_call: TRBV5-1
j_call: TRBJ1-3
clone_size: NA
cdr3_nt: TGCGCCAGCAGCTTGGTACAGGGGGCCGGAAACACCATATATTTT
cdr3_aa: CASSLVQGAGNTIYF

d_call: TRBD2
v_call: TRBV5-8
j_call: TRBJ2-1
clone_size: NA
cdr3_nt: TGTGCCAGCAGCTTGAAGGGACTAGCGGCCTACAATGAGCAGTTCTTC
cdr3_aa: CASSLKGLAAYNEQFF

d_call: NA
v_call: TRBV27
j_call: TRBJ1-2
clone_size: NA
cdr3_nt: TGTGCCAGCAGTGTAACGGGACATGAGGCCTATGGCTACACCTTC
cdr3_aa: CASSVTGHEAYGYTF

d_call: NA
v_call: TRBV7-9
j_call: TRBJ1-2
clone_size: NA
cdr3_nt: TGTGCCAGCAGCCCTACAGGGCCCTCGGGCTACACCTTC
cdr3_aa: CASSPTGPSGYTF

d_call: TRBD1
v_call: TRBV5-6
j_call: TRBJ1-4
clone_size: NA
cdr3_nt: TGTGCCAGCAGCCGGACAGGGATTGGTGAAAAACTGTTTTTT
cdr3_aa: CASSRTGIGEKLFF

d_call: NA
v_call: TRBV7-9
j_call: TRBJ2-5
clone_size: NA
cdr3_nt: TGTGCCAGCAGCTTGCGGGACGGGGAGACCCAGTACTTC
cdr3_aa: CASSLRDGETQYF

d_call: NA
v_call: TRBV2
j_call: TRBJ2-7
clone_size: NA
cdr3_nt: TGTGCCAGCAGTGAACTCGTCACAACCTACGAGCAGTACTTC
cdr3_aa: CASSELVTTYEQYF

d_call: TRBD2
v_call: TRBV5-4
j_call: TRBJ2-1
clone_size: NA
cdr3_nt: TGTGCCAGCAGCTTGAGGTCTAGCGGGAGTAATGAGCAGTTCTTC
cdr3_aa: CASSLRSSGSNEQFF

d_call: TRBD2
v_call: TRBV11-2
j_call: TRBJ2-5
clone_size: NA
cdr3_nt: TGTGCCAGCAGCTCGAGGAGGCGGGGGGGCCAAGAGACCCAGTACTTC
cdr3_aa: CASSSRRRGGQETQYF

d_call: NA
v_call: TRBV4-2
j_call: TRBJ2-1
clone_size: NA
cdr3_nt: TGTGCCAGCAGCTCCCGGATCGGGCTAGCCGGCGGGGAGCAGTTCTTC
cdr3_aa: CASSSRIGLAGGEQFF

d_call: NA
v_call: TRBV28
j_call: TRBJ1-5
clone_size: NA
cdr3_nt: TGTGCCAGCAGTTTAGGCTCTTTGACCCAGCATTTT
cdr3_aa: CASSLGSLTQHF

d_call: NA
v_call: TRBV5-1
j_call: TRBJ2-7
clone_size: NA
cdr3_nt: TGCGCCAGCAGCTTGGCTAGAACCTCCTACGAGCAGTACTTC
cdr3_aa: CASSLARTSYEQYF

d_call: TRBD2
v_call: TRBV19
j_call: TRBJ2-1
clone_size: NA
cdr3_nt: TGTGCCAGTAGAACCGGGACTAGCGGGAGTAATGAGCAGTTCTTC
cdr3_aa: CASRTGTSGSNEQFF

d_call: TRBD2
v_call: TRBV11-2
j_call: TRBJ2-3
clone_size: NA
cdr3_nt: TGTGCCAGCAGCTTAGACGGGTTAGCGGGTGCTGGCACAGATACGCAGTATTTT
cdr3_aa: CASSLDGLAGAGTDTQYF

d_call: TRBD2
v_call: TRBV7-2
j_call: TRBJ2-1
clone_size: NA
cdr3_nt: TGTGCCAGCCGCACGGGACTAGCGGGGGGGCCTGGATCCTACAATGAGCAGTTCTTC
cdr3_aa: CASRTGLAGGPGSYNEQFF

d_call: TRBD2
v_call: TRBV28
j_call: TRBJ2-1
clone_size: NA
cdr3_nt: TGTGCCAGCAGGGGGAGGGGCTCCTACAATGAGCAGTTCTTC
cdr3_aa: CASRGRGSYNEQFF

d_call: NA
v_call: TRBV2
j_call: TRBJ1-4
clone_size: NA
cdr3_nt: TGTGCCAGCAAGGAGGGCAGCGTAGCAAAACTGTTTTTT
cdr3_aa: CASKEGSVAKLFF

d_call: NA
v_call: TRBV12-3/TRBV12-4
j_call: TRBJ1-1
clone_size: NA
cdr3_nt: TGTGCCAGCAGTTCCCAGATGAACACTGAAGCTTTCTTT
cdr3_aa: CASSSQMNTEAFF

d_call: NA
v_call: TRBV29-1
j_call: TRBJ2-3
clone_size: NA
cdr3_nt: TGCAGCGTTGATAGCGGTTCCACAGATACGCAGTATTTT
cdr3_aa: CSVDSGSTDTQYF

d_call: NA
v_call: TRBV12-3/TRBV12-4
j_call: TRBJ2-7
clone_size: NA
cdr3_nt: TGTGCCAGCAACCAAGGAGGTCGCGAGCAGTACTTC
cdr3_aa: CASNQGGREQYF

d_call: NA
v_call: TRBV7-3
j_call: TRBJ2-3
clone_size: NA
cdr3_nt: TGTGCCAGCAGCCCGATCAGGTCTTTGGCCCCAGATACGCAGTATTTT
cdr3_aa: CASSPIRSLAPDTQYF

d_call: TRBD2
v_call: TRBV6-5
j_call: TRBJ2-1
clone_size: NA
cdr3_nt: TGTGCCAGCAAAGAGGGGACTAGATCAAATGAGCAGTTCTTC
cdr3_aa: CASKEGTRSNEQFF

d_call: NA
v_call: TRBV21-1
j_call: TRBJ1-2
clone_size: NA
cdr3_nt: TGTGCCAGCAGCAAAGTTCAGGGGACATGCTTCGGCTACACCTTC
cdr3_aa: CASSKVQGTCFGYTF

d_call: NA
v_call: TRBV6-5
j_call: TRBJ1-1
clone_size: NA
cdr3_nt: TGTGCCAGCAGCTCCTGGGGAGGGGATTCTGAAGCTTTCTTT
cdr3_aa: CASSSWGGDSEAFF

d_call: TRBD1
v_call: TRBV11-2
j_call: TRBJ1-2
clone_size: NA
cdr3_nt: TGTGCCAGCAGCTACGGACAGGGGGCGAACTATGGCTACACCTTC
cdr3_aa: CASSYGQGANYGYTF

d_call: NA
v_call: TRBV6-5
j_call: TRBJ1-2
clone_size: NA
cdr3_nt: TGTGCCAGCAGTTACGGTAGTTGGTATGGCTACACCTTC
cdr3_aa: CASSYGSWYGYTF

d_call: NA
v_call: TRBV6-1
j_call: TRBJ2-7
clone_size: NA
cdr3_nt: TGTGCCAGCAGTGAGGGGGCCCCATCCTACGAGCAGTACTTC
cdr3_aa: CASSEGAPSYEQYF

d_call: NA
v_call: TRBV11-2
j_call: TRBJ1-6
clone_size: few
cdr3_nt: TGTGCCAGCAGCCAGGCGGGGTATGAATCACCCCTCCACTTT
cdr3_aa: CASSQAGYESPLHF

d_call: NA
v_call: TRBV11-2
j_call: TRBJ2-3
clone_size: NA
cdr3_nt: TGTGCCAGCAGCCTCAACGGCCGGGGTGAGACAGATACGCAGTATTTT
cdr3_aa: CASSLNGRGETDTQYF

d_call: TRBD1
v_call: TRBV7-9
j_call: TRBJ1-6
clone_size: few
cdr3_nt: TGTGCCAGCAGCGTTTCCAGGACAGGGCCGCCCCTCCACTTT
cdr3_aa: CASSVSRTGPPLHF

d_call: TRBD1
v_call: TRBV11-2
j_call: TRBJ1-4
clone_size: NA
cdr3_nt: TGTGCCAGCAGCTCCCGGGACAGGGGATTATCTAATGAAAAACTGTTTTTT
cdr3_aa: CASSSRDRGLSNEKLFF

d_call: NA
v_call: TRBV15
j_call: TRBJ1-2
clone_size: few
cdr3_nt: TGTGCCACCAGCAGAGGCAGTAACTATGGCTACACCTTC
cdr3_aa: CATSRGSNYGYTF

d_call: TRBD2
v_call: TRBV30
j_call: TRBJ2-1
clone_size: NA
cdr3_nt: TGTGCCTGGAGTGTTGGGCGGGGGGGCTATGAGCAGTTCTTC
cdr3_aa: CAWSVGRGGYEQFF

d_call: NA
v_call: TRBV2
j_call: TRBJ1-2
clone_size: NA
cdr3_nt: TGTGCCAGCAGTGAAAGGGTCTGGGAGGGCTACACCTTC
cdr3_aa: CASSERVWEGYTF

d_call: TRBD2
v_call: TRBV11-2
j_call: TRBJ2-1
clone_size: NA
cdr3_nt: TGTGCCAGCAGCCCTCCTAGCGGGGGATTCGGAAATGAGCAGTTCTTC
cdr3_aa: CASSPPSGGFGNEQFF

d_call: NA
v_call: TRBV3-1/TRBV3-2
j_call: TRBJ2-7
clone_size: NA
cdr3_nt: TGTGCCAGCAGCCAAGTCGTTAGTTTATCCTACGAGCAGTACTTC
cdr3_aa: CASSQVVSLSYEQYF

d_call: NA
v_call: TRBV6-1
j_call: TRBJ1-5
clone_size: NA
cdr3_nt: TGTGCCAGCAGTGAATACGCGGTCCCCAATCAGCCCCAGCATTTT
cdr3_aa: CASSEYAVPNQPQHF

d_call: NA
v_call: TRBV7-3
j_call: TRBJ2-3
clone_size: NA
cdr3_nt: TGTGCCAGCAGCTTAACAGGGGGCACAGATACGCAGTATTTT
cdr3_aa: CASSLTGGTDTQYF

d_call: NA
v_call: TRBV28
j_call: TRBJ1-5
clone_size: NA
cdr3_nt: TGTGCCAGCAGCCCCGAATGGGGCGACGGCAATCAGCCCCAGCATTTT
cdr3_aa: CASSPEWGDGNQPQHF

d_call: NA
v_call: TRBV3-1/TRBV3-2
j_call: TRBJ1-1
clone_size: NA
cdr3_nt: TGTGCCAGCAGCCAAGGATCTATGGACACTGAAGCTTTCTTT
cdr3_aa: CASSQGSMDTEAFF

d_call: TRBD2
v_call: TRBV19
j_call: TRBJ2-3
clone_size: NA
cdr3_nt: TGTGCCAGTAGTATGGGTGCGGGGGGAAACACAGATACGCAGTATTTT
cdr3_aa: CASSMGAGGNTDTQYF

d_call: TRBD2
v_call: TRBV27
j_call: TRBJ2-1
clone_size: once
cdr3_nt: TGTGCCAGCAGTTCAGTCCTTAGCGGGAGAACCTACAATGAGCAGTTCTTC
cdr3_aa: CASSSVLSGRTYNEQFF